One and the same sample provided the 11 T cell receptor beta chains below, sequenced in a study of T cells after posttransplantation cyclophosphamide (dated by TCRdb to 2015 to 2016). Library generation was performed with the immunoSEQ multiplex PCR assay. TCRdb carries this immuneACCESS record with in-frame sequences only. Its versions omit some clonotypes, under half of them owing to an unresolved V gene in the studies checked, with the rest unexplained. The sample contains roughly 12,000 clones, 80% to 95% of them found a single time. The ten largest clones add up to 3.6% of the sample. The sample's treatment or condition label is to be understood as: high-dose cyclophosphamide on days +3 and +4 as single-agent GVHD prophylaxis. PTCy patients received busulfan and fludarabine conditioning, a related or unrelated marrow graft, and cyclophosphamide on days +3 and +4. Material: PBMCs, obtained after allogeneic stem cell transplant with posttransplant cyclophosphamide. The receptors stem from a female patient aged 30 to 40 who received an allogeneic stem cell transplant from an unrelated donor, was CMV-positive, and had no GVHD. In patients who had a transplant, some T cells may come from the graft donor.

Here the CDR3 DNA reads TGTGCCAGCATCGCTAGTGGGAGCTTCTACAATGAGCAGTTCTTC. It is translated as CASIASGSFYNEQFF. V and J are TRBV2 and TRBJ2-1; the D gene is possibly TRBD2 (5 bases). Germline V CDR1 and CDR2: SNHLY, FYNNEI. The CDR3 is 15 residues long. Trimming stripped 7 bases from V and 3 bases from J, with 16 bases between.

This clone was observed a single time. The V call is TRBV13, the J call TRBJ2-3, with a tentative D call TRBD1 (6 bases). The V gene lost 1 base and the J gene lost 1 base, with 9 bases spanning the gap. The CDR3 length is 15 residues. The germline gives CDR1 PRHDT, CDR2 FYEKMQ (reference sequence). The CDR3 region is CASSLEGEGTDTQYF. The CDR3 DNA reads as TGTGCCAGCAGCTTAGAGGGGGAAGGCACAGATACGCAGTATTTT.

The chain recombines TRBV29-1 with TRBJ1-1; D is uncertain. V lost 1 base to trimming and J lost 0 bases, with 6 bases between them. The length of the CDR3 is 13 residues. Germline V gene data show CDR1 as SQVTM and CDR2 as ANQGSEA. The CDR3 DNA follows: TGCAGCGTTGAAGTCCAGATGAACACTGAAGCTTTCTTT. This gives the protein CSVEVQMNTEAFF.

This chain connects TRBV18 to TRBJ2-7; maybe TRBD1 (5 bases). This CDR3 is built from 13 residues. The ends were cut back, 3 bases at V and 3 bases at J, with 9 bases in the middle. Germline values: CDR1 KGHSH, CDR2 LQKENI. CDR3 in amino acids: CASSPTEHYEQYF. In nucleotides, the CDR3 is TGTGCCAGCTCACCGACAGAACACTACGAGCAGTACTTC. Full variable domain (outside the CDR3, taken from reference TRBV18 and TRBJ2-7): NAGVMQNPRHLVRRRGQEARLRCSPMKGHSHVYWYRQLPEEGLKFMVYLQKENIIDESGMPKERFSAEFPKEGPSILRIQQVVRGDSAAYFCASSPTEHYEQYFGPGTRLTVT.

Sample share makes this clone medium-sized. The gene calls are TRBV6-1 and TRBJ1-1, with D uncertain. The germline gives CDR1 MNHNS, CDR2 SASEGT. V was shortened by 1 base and J by 0 bases, with 9 bases between the two germline ends. CDR3 size: 15 residues. Written as DNA, the CDR3 is TGTGCCAGCAGTGAAGGCCGCGTCCTGAACACTGAAGCTTTCTTT. This codes for CASSEGRVLNTEAFF.

The gene calls are TRBV4-1 and TRBJ2-1; TRBD2 is a possible D gene (6 bases). Germline assignment: CDR1 MGHRA and CDR2 YSYEKL. Trimming shortened V by 2 bases and J by 10 bases, and 15 bases separated the two germline ends. The CDR3 extends over 14 amino acids. CDR3 sequence: CASSQPLLREEQFF. The CDR3 DNA is TGCGCCAGCAGCCAACCCCTGCTCCGGGAGGAGCAGTTCTTC.

This sequence joins TRBV5-1 and TRBJ1-2; the D gene is possibly TRBD1 (6 bases). CDR1 and CDR2 (germline): SGHRS, YFSETQ. This CDR3 has 16 residues. V gave up 0 bases and J gave up 6 bases, with 18 bases separating them. The CDR3 protein is CASSLGGGRTGHGYTF. CDR3 coding DNA: TGCGCCAGCAGCTTGGGAGGGGGACGGACGGGGCATGGCTACACCTTC. Supplemented by reference TRBV5-1 and TRBJ1-2, the full variable domain reads KAGVTQTPRYLIKTRGQQVTLSCSPISGHRSVSWYQQTPGQGLQFLFEYFSETQRNKGNFPGRFSGRQFSNSRSEMNVSTLELGDSALYLCASSLGGGRTGHGYTFGSGTRLTVV.

The V gene is TRBV10-3, the J gene TRBJ1-4; 7 nucleotides match TRBD1. V dropped 3 bases and J dropped 7; count of bases not matched to a gene: 8. There are 15 residues in the CDR3. Germline V CDR1 and CDR2: ENHRY, SYGVKD. DNA of the CDR3: TGTGCCATCAGTGAAACTCCAGGGGGAGGTGAAAAACTGTTTTTT. Residues: CAISETPGGGEKLFF.

CDR3 bases: TGTGCCAGCAGCCGATTTCCCCGACAGCGGGAGCCCAATGAGCAGTTCTTC. It codes for CASSRFPRQREPNEQFF. The genes are TRBV28 and TRBJ2-1; 8 bases map to TRBD2. This CDR3 has 17 residues. V was pared by 6 bases and J by 6 bases, with 16 bases of the junction left unmatched. The V gene's germline CDR1 is MDHEN and CDR2 SYDVKM.

The rearrangement links TRBV10-3 to TRBJ2-2; maybe TRBD2 (5 bases). CDR1 and CDR2 (germline): ENHRY, SYGVKD. Trimming left V 0 bases short and J 5 bases short, with 7 bases between. This CDR3 region has 14 residues. The CDR3 coding sequence is TGTGCCATCAGTGAGTCCCCGGGAACCGGGGAGCTGTTTTTT. Its protein is CAISESPGTGELFF.

This rearrangement joins TRBV7-2 to TRBJ1-3; D remains ambiguous. The CDR3 is made up of 14 amino acids. The germline CDR1 and CDR2 sequences are SGHTA and FQGNSA. V lost 1 base and J 2 bases, leaving 6 bases between the germline ends. The CDR3 DNA reads TGTGCCAGCAGCTTAGATTTCACTGGAAACACCATATATTTT. Amino acids: CASSLDFTGNTIYF.